The rows below give T cell receptor beta chains drawn from one sample of a study of blood T cell repertoires in COVID-19. Generated by immunoSEQ multiplex PCR, the TCRdb table keeps only in-frame clones and is missing some. The data hold around 19,000 clones, with roughly 88% observed a single time. The source material was peripheral blood. These receptors all come from a human donor in a cohort sampled during active COVID-19. Each CDR3 is given with its conserved first and last residue. A D gene is named only where the DNA matches it firmly. Expanded clones are given a class, and other clones once, few, many or no size at all.

TRBJ2-1 . TRBD2 TRBV4-3 TGCGCCAGCAGCCTCTGGACTAGCGGGGTTGAGCAGTTCTTC CASSLWTSGVEQFF
TRBJ2-7 . . TRBV20-1 TGCAGTGCTAGTGAGGGGGGGAGCTCCTACGAGCAGTACTTC CSASEGGSSYEQYF
TRBJ2-3 . TRBD2 TRBV6-2/TRBV6-3 TGTGCCAGCAGTATCACCGGGACTAGCGGTAGCACAGATACGCAGTATTTT CASSITGTSGSTDTQYF
TRBJ1-2 . TRBD1 TRBV7-9 TGTGCCAGCAGCGTAGGACAGGGGGTTGGCTACACCTTC CASSVGQGVGYTF
TRBJ2-1 . TRBD2 TRBV28 TGTGCCAGCACCCTGGGACTAGCGGGAGGTCGGAATGAGCAGTTCTTC CASTLGLAGGRNEQFF
TRBJ2-3 . . TRBV6-1 TGTGCCAGCAGTGAGCTGGGGGGAACAGATACGCAGTATTTT CASSELGGTDTQYF
TRBJ1-6 . TRBD1 TRBV6-5 TGTGCCAGCACTACCGGGACAGGCTTAAACCTCCACTTT CASTTGTGLNLHF
TRBJ2-7 . . TRBV7-8 TGTGCCAGCAGCTTAGGACCGGCGGGCAGCTCCTACGAGCAGTACTTC CASSLGPAGSSYEQYF
TRBJ2-7 . . TRBV7-2 TGTGCCAGCAGCTTAGTCTTCGGGAGCCACTACGAGCAGTACTTC CASSLVFGSHYEQYF
TRBJ2-5 . TRBD2 TRBV3-1/TRBV3-2 TGTGCCAGCAGCCACCGAGTCTTTCTGGCGGGAGTAACCGAGACCCAGTACTTC CASSHRVFLAGVTETQYF
TRBJ2-1 . TRBD2 TRBV20-1 TGCAGTGCTAGTGAGAGCGGGGCCGTCCAGTTCTTC CSASESGAVQFF
TRBJ1-1 . TRBD1 TRBV19 TGTGCCAGTAGGCCAGACAGGGGGAACACTGAAGCTTTCTTT CASRPDRGNTEAFF
TRBJ1-2 . TRBD1 TRBV5-1 TGCGCCAGCAGCTCGACAGGGACGGAAGGCTACACCTTC CASSSTGTEGYTF
TRBJ2-7 . TRBD1 TRBV19 TGTGCCAGTAGCGTTACAGGGGGGAAAGCCTACGAGCAGTACTTC CASSVTGGKAYEQYF
TRBJ2-7 few . TRBV20-1 TGCAGTGCTTTTCTAGTTATCGAGCAGTACTTC CSAFLVIEQYF
TRBJ1-6 few . TRBV5-4 TGTGCCAGCAGCTTGTCACCAGGGAGGGATTCACCCCTCCACTTT CASSLSPGRDSPLHF
TRBJ2-6 once . TRBV5-1 TGCGCCAGCTTTCGGACAGCCAACTCTGGGGCCAACGTCCTGACTTTC CASFRTANSGANVLTF
TRBJ2-1 . . TRBV6-5 TGTGCCAGCAGTCCCGGACAGAACTACAATGAGCAGTTCTTC CASSPGQNYNEQFF
TRBJ2-3 . TRBD1 TRBV29-1 TGCAGCGTGCGGACAGGGCCCACAGATACGCAGTATTTT CSVRTGPTDTQYF
TRBJ1-6 . TRBD1 TRBV14 TGTGCCAGCAGCCGAAGGATGGGACAGGGAATTTCACCCCTCCACTTT CASSRRMGQGISPLHF
TRBJ2-7 once TRBD2 TRBV19 TGTGCCAGTAGCCAAATTACCGGGACTAGCGGGCTAGTACGCGTCTACGAGCAGTACTTC CASSQITGTSGLVRVYEQYF
TRBJ2-5 . . TRBV7-3 TGTGCCAGCAGCTTAAGGGGTAGCGAGCAAGAGACCCAGTACTTC CASSLRGSEQETQYF
TRBJ1-4 . . TRBV7-9 TGTGCCAGCAGCGAGGGAGTCTATGAAAAACTGTTTTTT CASSEGVYEKLFF
TRBJ1-1 . . TRBV30 TGTGCCTGGAGTCAGGAGGGGAACACTGAAGCTTTCTTT CAWSQEGNTEAFF
TRBJ1-1 . . TRBV7-9 TGTGCCAGCACCATAACCGTCGGGGTGGGCACTGAAGCTTTCTTT CASTITVGVGTEAFF
TRBJ2-2 . TRBD1 TRBV19 TGTGCCACCCAGGGCCGGGACAGCAACACCGGGGAGCTGTTTTTT CATQGRDSNTGELFF
TRBJ2-7 . TRBD1 TRBV19 TGTGCCAGTAGTATCTCAGGGGGCGGACTTTCCTACGAGCAGTACTTC CASSISGGGLSYEQYF
TRBJ2-2 . . TRBV5-6 TGTGCCAGCAGCTTGTATCTAGCGTATTCGAACACCGGGGAGCTGTTTTTT CASSLYLAYSNTGELFF
TRBJ1-2 . TRBD1 TRBV13 TGTGCCAGCCGACTTAGGGGGCCGCTCGACTATGGCTACACCTTC CASRLRGPLDYGYTF
TRBJ2-1 . TRBD2 TRBV7-6 TGTGCCAGCAGCTTGGGAACTAGCGGGAGGAGCAATGAGCAGTTCTTC CASSLGTSGRSNEQFF
TRBJ2-5 . . TRBV11-2 TGTGCCAGCAGTGGGGGGGGCGCGAATGTACCTGAGACCCAGTACTTC CASSGGGANVPETQYF
TRBJ2-7 . . TRBV11-3 TGTGCCAGCAGCTTAGCGGGCTCCTACGAGCAGTACTTC CASSLAGSYEQYF
TRBJ2-2 few TRBD2 TRBV3-1/TRBV3-2 TGTGCCAGCAGCCCCCGGGGCCTAGCGGCTGCCGAAAACACCGGGGAGCTGTTTTTT CASSPRGLAAAENTGELFF
TRBJ2-7 . TRBD1 TRBV6-5 TGTGCCAGCAGGACCACCGGGACAGTCTACTACGAGCAGTACTTC CASRTTGTVYYEQYF
TRBJ2-2 once TRBD2 TRBV6-4 TGTGCCACCCGAGCGGGGGGGAACACCGGGGAGCTGTTTTTT CATRAGGNTGELFF
TRBJ2-6 . . TRBV27 TGTGCCAGCACCTCCCTTGGGCCCACCATTTCTGGGGCCAACGTCCTGACTTTC CASTSLGPTISGANVLTF
TRBJ2-1 . . TRBV14 TGTGCCAGCAGCCTCGCACTGTTGTCCTACAATGAGCAGTTCTTC CASSLALLSYNEQFF
TRBJ2-5 . TRBD1 TRBV30 TGTGCCTGGACGGACAGGGGAATCTCGCAAGAGACCCAGTACTTC CAWTDRGISQETQYF
TRBJ2-2 . . TRBV10-3 TGTGCCATCAGTGAGTCTGTATCGGGTCAACTGACGAACACCGGGGAGCTGTTTTTT CAISESVSGQLTNTGELFF
TRBJ2-3 . TRBD2 TRBV18 TGTGCCAGCACGGTACTAGCGGGAGTCAGAGATACGCAGTATTTT CASTVLAGVRDTQYF
TRBJ2-3 . . TRBV5-1 TGCGCCAGCAGCTTGGCTTGGTTGGCTCCCGGGAAAGGAAATACGCAGTATTTT CASSLAWLAPGKGNTQYF